These 3 T cell receptor beta chains originate from one sample sequenced in a study of T-cell reconstitution after alpha-beta-depleted transplantation in children. Researchers prepared the TCRbeta library using unique molecular identifiers, the study reports. TCRdb re-derived calls from the PCR reads in MiXCR, one entry per CDR3 protein. The table records a few hundred thousand distinct CDR3 sequences, 10% of them present only once. This specimen consisted of PBMCs from the stem cell graft donor, obtained from the stem cell graft. These receptors all come from a human donor who donated a stem cell graft to a child with acute lymphoblastic leukemia.

This chain uses TRBV5-1 with TRBJ2-2; possibly TRBD1 or TRBD2 for D (5 bases each). This CDR3 is built from 13 residues. Germline loops: CDR1 SGHRS, CDR2 YFSETQ. Deletions cut 4 bases from V and 4 bases from J, with 8 bases between. This CDR3 reads CASSPGPTGELFF. CDR3 sequence (DNA): TGCGCCAGCAGCCCGGGGCCCACCGGGGAGCTGTTTTTT.

Details on this clonotype: One junction end does not reproduce the germline sequence, and a read error may be involved. The rearrangement joins TRBV19 to TRBJ2-1, with TRBD2 matching 14 bases. CDR1 LNHDA and CDR2 SQIVND come from the germline V gene (reference sequence). The CDR3 is made up of 15 amino acids. DNA for the CDR3: TGTGTCAGTTCGTCCGGGACTAGCGGGAGCAATGAGCAGTTCTTC. Amino acids: CVSSSGTSGSNEQFF.

Only a few counts were recorded for this clonotype. The chain couples TRBV5-6 to TRBJ2-3; 7 bases fit TRBD2. From germline, CDR1 is SGHDT and CDR2 YYEEEE. The CDR3 has 20 amino acids. J was trimmed by 1 base and V by 0 bases; bases with no gene match: 17. DNA for the CDR3: TGTGCCAGCAGCTTGGTTGTTAAGCGGGATTGGTACAACGGCACAGATACGCAGTATTTT. Protein product: CASSLVVKRDWYNGTDTQYF.